Following are 17 T cell receptor beta chains from one sample sequenced in a study of shared clonotypes between healthy human individuals. Some clones are missing from TCRdb's copy, which holds only in-frame ones; the method was immunoSEQ multiplex PCR. The sample contains approximately 500,000 clones, 60% to 80% of which appear only once. The sequenced material came from PBMCs. The receptors here all came from a woman aged 40 to 50 in good health. Some clones in this sample may be carry-over from other donors' samples.

The chain employs TRBV28 and TRBJ2-7; 7 bases align to TRBD1. This CDR3 is 15 amino acids long. With 2 bases clipped from V and 3 bases from J, the junction kept 7 bases outside the gene matches. Per the germline V gene, CDR1 is MDHEN and CDR2 is SYDVKM. CDR3 region: CASSLGGQTIYEQYF. The CDR3 DNA reads TGTGCCAGCAGTTTAGGGGGACAGACCATCTACGAGCAGTACTTC.

This chain uses TRBV5-6 with TRBJ2-3; no clear D. The CDR3 loop spans 11 amino acids. The germline V and J ends were trimmed by 4 bases and 6 bases, with 6 bases remaining between them. CDR1 and CDR2 from the germline V gene are SGHDT and YYEEEE. In nucleotides, the CDR3 is TGTGCCAGCAGCAAGGTGGATACGCAGTATTTT. It encodes CASSKVDTQYF. Full variable domain (missing parts from reference TRBV5-6 and TRBJ2-3): DAGVTQSPTHLIKTRGQQVTLRCSPKSGHDTVSWYQQALGQGPQFIFQYYEEEERQRGNFPDRFSGHQFPNYSSELNVNALLLGDSALYLCASSKVDTQYFGPGTRLTVL.

This chain links TRBV15 with TRBJ1-4; D gene uncertain. Per the germline V gene, CDR1 is LNHNV and CDR2 is YYDKDF (reference sequence). Trimming removed 3 bases at V and 5 bases at J, with 4 bases between. The CDR3 extends over 12 amino acids. The chain's CDR3 is CATSSWNEKLFF. The CDR3 DNA reads TGTGCCACCAGCAGTTGGAATGAAAAACTGTTTTTT.

This sequence joins TRBV5-1 and TRBJ2-5; no clear D. Deletions cut 4 bases from V and 2 bases from J, with 24 bases between. This CDR3 has 18 amino acids. CDR1 and CDR2 (germline): SGHRS, YFSETQ. DNA of the CDR3: TGCGCCAGCAGCCCACTCCCCCAGGCCTCTTTTCGGCAAGAGACCCAGTACTTC. This sequence encodes CASSPLPQASFRQETQYF. The full variable domain, rest sourced from reference TRBV5-1 and TRBJ2-5, is KAGVTQTPRYLIKTRGQQVTLSCSPISGHRSVSWYQQTPGQGLQFLFEYFSETQRNKGNFPGRFSGRQFSNSRSEMNVSTLELGDSALYLCASSPLPQASFRQETQYFGPGTRLLVL.

The CDR3 loop reads CASSPRGWIYGYTF. CDR3 sequence (DNA): TGTGCCAGCAGTCCGCGGGGGTGGATCTATGGCTACACCTTC. The chain combines TRBV7-9 with TRBJ1-2; D possibly corresponds to TRBD1 (5 bases). V was trimmed by 6 bases and J by 4 bases, leaving 15 bases between them. Germline V gene sequence: CDR1 SEHNR, CDR2 FQNEAQ (reference sequence). The CDR3 runs to 14 residues.

This sequence joins TRBV5-1 and TRBJ2-7, with TRBD1 matching over 8 bases. Germline V gene sequence: CDR1 SGHRS, CDR2 YFSETQ. This CDR3 is 15 amino acids long. Germline trimming cut 5 bases from V and 4 bases from J; bases unmatched to any gene: 11. The CDR3 here is CASRRAGQERYEQYF. CDR3 in DNA: TGCGCCAGCAGACGTGCGGGACAGGAGAGATACGAGCAGTACTTC. Full variable domain (outside the CDR3, taken from reference TRBV5-1 and TRBJ2-7): KAGVTQTPRYLIKTRGQQVTLSCSPISGHRSVSWYQQTPGQGLQFLFEYFSETQRNKGNFPGRFSGRQFSNSRSEMNVSTLELGDSALYLCASRRAGQERYEQYFGPGTRLTVT.

This clone was observed a handful of times. The rearrangement joins TRBV29-1 to TRBJ2-1; D remains unclear. Trimming cost V 6 bases and J 6 bases, with 15 bases left between them. The CDR3 length is 13 residues. CDR1 is SQVTM and CDR2 is ANQGSEA in the germline V gene. This CDR3 is CSVEPRWGNEQFF. In nucleotides, the CDR3 is TGCAGCGTCGAGCCCAGGTGGGGCAATGAGCAGTTCTTC.

The chain recombines TRBV5-6 with TRBJ2-2; D is undetermined. There are 12 residues in the CDR3. CDR1 is SGHDT, CDR2 YYEEEE, per germline. The V end was cut by 4 bases, the J end by 8 bases, with 9 bases between. The CDR3 coding sequence is TGTGCCAGCAGCATATGGTGGGGGGAGCTGTTTTTT. This gives the protein CASSIWWGELFF.

This clone was observed once. This chain connects TRBV5-1 to TRBJ2-5; D ambiguous. The CDR3 runs to 14 residues. V dropped 2 bases and J dropped 3 bases, with 11 bases sitting between them. Germline CDR1 is SGHRS and CDR2 is YFSETQ. The chain's CDR3 is CASSLGPEEETQYF. The CDR3 DNA sequence: TGCGCCAGCAGCTTAGGGCCAGAAGAAGAGACCCAGTACTTC.

This rearrangement joins TRBV19 to TRBJ2-1; D call uncertain. The V end lost 6 bases, the J end lost 0 bases, and 12 bases lay between the germline ends. CDR3 length equals 15 residues. Germline V gene sequence: CDR1 LNHDA, CDR2 SQIVND (reference sequence). CDR3 in DNA: TGTGCCAGTAGCCCGGTCAGCAGCTCCTACAATGAGCAGTTCTTC. Residues: CASSPVSSSYNEQFF.

The chain has TRBV10-3 and TRBJ2-1; unclear D gene. V was cut by 3 bases and J by 6 bases, with 6 bases left in between. Per the germline V gene, CDR1 is ENHRY and CDR2 is SYGVKD. CDR3 length: 12 residues. The CDR3 sequence: CAISDSSNEQFF. CDR3 sequence (DNA): TGTGCCATCAGTGATAGCAGCAATGAGCAGTTCTTC.

The chain couples TRBV15 to TRBJ2-5; maybe TRBD2 (6 bases). The CDR3 is made up of 17 amino acids. The V gene's germline CDR1 is LNHNV and CDR2 YYDKDF (reference sequence). V lost 3 bases to trimming and J lost 3 bases, with 20 bases between them. The CDR3 bases are TGTGCCACCAGCAGGGGACTGGGCCGGGAAACGGAAGAGACCCAGTACTTC. It yields the protein CATSRGLGRETEETQYF.

The rearrangement joins TRBV15 to TRBJ2-7; 10 bases line up with TRBD2. The CDR3 runs to 20 residues. Germline V gene sequence: CDR1 LNHNV, CDR2 YYDKDF (reference sequence). The J segment lost 2 bases and the V segment lost 0 bases, leaving 16 bases of the junction unmatched. DNA for the CDR3: TGTGCCACCAGCAGAGATCGGGGTGGTAGCGGGAGGCTAATCACCTACGAGCAGTACTTC. Translation gives CATSRDRGGSGRLITYEQYF.

The chain is built from TRBV18 and TRBJ2-5; D is possibly TRBD2 (5 bases). Germline V gene data show CDR1 as KGHSH and CDR2 as LQKENI. This CDR3 spans 15 amino acids. V dropped 1 base and J dropped 5 bases, with 14 bases sitting between them. CDR3 nucleotides: TGTGCCAGCTCACCACGTTTAGCGCGAGGGGAGACCCAGTACTTC. It translates to CASSPRLARGETQYF.

This clone was seen only once. In DNA form, the CDR3 reads TGCGCCAGCAGAGGGGCCAGGGACTACGAGCAGTACTTC. Translating it yields CASRGARDYEQYF. The chain combines TRBV5-1 with TRBJ2-7; TRBD1 is a possible D gene (5 bases). Germline V CDR1 and CDR2: SGHRS, YFSETQ. The CDR3 spans 13 residues. The V end was cut by 5 bases, the J end by 3 bases, with 12 bases between. Using reference TRBV5-1 and TRBJ2-7 for the parts outside the CDR3, the full variable domain is KAGVTQTPRYLIKTRGQQVTLSCSPISGHRSVSWYQQTPGQGLQFLFEYFSETQRNKGNFPGRFSGRQFSNSRSEMNVSTLELGDSALYLCASRGARDYEQYFGPGTRLTVT.

This sequence joins TRBV5-4 and TRBJ2-1; D is perhaps TRBD2 (5 bases). Germline V gene sequence: CDR1 SGHNT, CDR2 YYREEE (reference sequence). The CDR3 is 17 amino acids. V gave up 3 bases and J gave up 0 bases, with 16 bases separating them. The CDR3 nucleotides read TGTGCCAGCAGCTCTGGGAGCGTAGGGTTCTCCTACAATGAGCAGTTCTTC. This codes for CASSSGSVGFSYNEQFF.

The V and J genes are TRBV4-2 and TRBJ2-2; D call uncertain. CDR1 is LGHNA and CDR2 is YNFKEQ in the germline V gene. The CDR3 runs 14 residues. V shed 5 bases and J shed 2 bases, with 9 bases lying between them. The CDR3 protein is CASSLSSNTGELFF. The CDR3 DNA sequence: TGTGCCAGCAGCTTATCCTCAAACACCGGGGAGCTGTTTTTT.